This T cell receptor (beta chain) came from a study of blood T cell repertoires in COVID-19. Study information: Samples came from the United States, Italy and Spain, spanning acute and convalescent COVID-19. In each case, the material was cDNA or gDNA derived from T cells, B-cell-depleted T cells, or PBMCs.

Germline lookup yields CDR1 MDHEN and CDR2 SYDVKM. The V end was cut by 9 bases, the J end by 2 bases, with 11 bases between. This CDR3 contains 13 residues. Seattle's enrolled individuals joined amid active infection and were then monitored longitudinally. Original processing notes: Reference gene primer amplification in the assay estimated nucleated cell counts. Sequenced by immunoSEQ multiplex PCR; TCRdb stores in-frame clones only, minus some. Clone size and V and J calls were adopted from that table, with D and trimming inferred from the DNA. This sample carries around 120,000 clones, about 88% of them seen once, and the ten largest clones take roughly 4.8%.

This TCR derives from a man aged 55-75 years with COVID-19, enrolled during active disease. The sequenced sample consisted of peripheral blood. The chain recombines TRBV28 with TRBJ2-1; D is unresolved. The CDR3 region has the DNA TGTGCCAGTTTCGACACGACCTACAATGAGCAGTTCTTC. Translated: CASFDTTYNEQFF.